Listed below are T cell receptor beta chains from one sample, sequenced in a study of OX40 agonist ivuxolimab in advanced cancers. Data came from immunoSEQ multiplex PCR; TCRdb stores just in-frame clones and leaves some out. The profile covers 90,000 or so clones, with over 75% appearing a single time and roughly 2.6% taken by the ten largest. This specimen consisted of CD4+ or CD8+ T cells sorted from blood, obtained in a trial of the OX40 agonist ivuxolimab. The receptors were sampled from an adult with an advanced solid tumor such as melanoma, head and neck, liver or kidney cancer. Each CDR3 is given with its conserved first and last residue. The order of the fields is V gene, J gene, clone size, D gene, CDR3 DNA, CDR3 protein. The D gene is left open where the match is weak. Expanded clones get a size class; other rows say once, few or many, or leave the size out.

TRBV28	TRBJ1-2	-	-	TGTGCCAGCAGTTTATGGGTGGTAGGTGGCTACACCTTC	CASSLWVVGGYTF
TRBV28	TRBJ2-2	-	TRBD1	TGTGCCAGCAGTTCAGGACAGGGGGTCGGTGTCGGGGAGCTGTTTTTT	CASSSGQGVGVGELFF
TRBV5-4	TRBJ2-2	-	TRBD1	TGTGCCAGCAGCTTGGGACAGGGGGTTACCGGGGAGCTGTTTTTT	CASSLGQGVTGELFF
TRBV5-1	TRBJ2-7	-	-	TGCGCCAGCAGCGAGGTCTCGTCCTACGAGCAGTACTTC	CASSEVSSYEQYF
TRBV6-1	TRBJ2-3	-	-	TGTGCCAGCAGTGGGGGAAGGGTAGGAACAGATACGCAGTATTTT	CASSGGRVGTDTQYF
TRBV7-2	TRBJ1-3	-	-	TGTGCCAGCAGCCCTGCGGGGGCAGGGACTGGAAACACCATATATTTT	CASSPAGAGTGNTIYF
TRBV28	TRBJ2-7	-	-	TGTGCCAGCAGTTTCCCTTCGGGGCAGTACTTC	CASSFPSGQYF
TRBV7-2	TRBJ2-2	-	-	TGTGCCAGCAGCTCCAGGTCCCTAGCACCGGGGGAGCTGTTTTTT	CASSSRSLAPGELFF
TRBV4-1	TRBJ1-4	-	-	TGCGCCAGCAGCCAAGAGATCGAGGGACAAAAACTGTTTTTT	CASSQEIEGQKLFF
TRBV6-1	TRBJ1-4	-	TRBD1	TGTGCCAGCAGTGCCACAGGGGGGACTAATGAAAAACTGTTTTTT	CASSATGGTNEKLFF
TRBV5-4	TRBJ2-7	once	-	TGTGCCAGCAGCTTGGCCAGGACGTCCGCCTACGAGCAGTACTTC	CASSLARTSAYEQYF
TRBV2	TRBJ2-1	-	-	TGTGCCAGCAGTGGAGCGGGTCTCCCGTACAATGAGCAGTTCTTC	CASSGAGLPYNEQFF
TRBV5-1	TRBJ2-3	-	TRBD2	TGCGCCAGCAGCTTGGATATGACTAGCGGGACGTCAGATACGCAGTATTTT	CASSLDMTSGTSDTQYF
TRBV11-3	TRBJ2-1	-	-	TGTGCCAGCAGCTTAAGAGGTCCGACTCTTAGCTCCTACAATGAGCAGTTCTTC	CASSLRGPTLSSYNEQFF
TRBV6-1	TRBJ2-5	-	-	TGTGCCAGCAGTCAAGATCTTATCAGGCAGACCCAGTACTTC	CASSQDLIRQTQYF
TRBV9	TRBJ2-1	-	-	TGTGCCAGCAGCGTAGAAATTCTTGGTGAGCAGTTCTTC	CASSVEILGEQFF
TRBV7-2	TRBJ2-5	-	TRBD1	TGTGCCAGCGGGACAGCCCAAGAGACCCAGTACTTC	CASGTAQETQYF
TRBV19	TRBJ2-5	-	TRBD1	TGTGCCAGTAGTGGCGGACAGGGGGCCGGAGAGACCCAGTACTTC	CASSGGQGAGETQYF
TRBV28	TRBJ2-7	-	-	TGTGCCAGCCCGACGAATGGGGGCTCCTACGAGCAGTACTTC	CASPTNGGSYEQYF
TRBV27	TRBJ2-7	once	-	TGTGCCAGCAGTTTCGTCGGAAACTACGAGCAGTACTTC	CASSFVGNYEQYF
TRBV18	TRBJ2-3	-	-	TGTGCCAGCTCACCACCAGCGGGCACAGATACGCAGTATTTT	CASSPPAGTDTQYF
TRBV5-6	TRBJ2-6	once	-	TGTGCCAGCTGGGACGGTGGGGCCAACGTCCTGACTTTC	CASWDGGANVLTF
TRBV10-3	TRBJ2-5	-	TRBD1	TGTGCCATCAGTGGCTCAGGGGGTCAAGAGACCCAGTACTTC	CAISGSGGQETQYF
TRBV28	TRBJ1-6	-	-	TGTGCCAGCAGTCCACGTGCCGGGGACACCTTCTTAGCCCTCCACTTT	CASSPRAGDTFLALHF
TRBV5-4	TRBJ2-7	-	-	TGTGCCAGCAGCTTGGTCCAGGGCCACGAGCAGTACTTC	CASSLVQGHEQYF
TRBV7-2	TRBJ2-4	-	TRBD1	TGTGCCAGCAGCTGGGGGGACAGGAAAAACATTCAGTACTTC	CASSWGDRKNIQYF
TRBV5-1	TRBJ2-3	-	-	TGCGCCAGCAGCTCCTTTGCGGGTACTAGCACAGATACGCAGTATTTT	CASSSFAGTSTDTQYF
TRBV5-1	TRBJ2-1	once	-	TGCGCCAGCAGCTACGAGGGGAACAATGAGCAGTTCTTC	CASSYEGNNEQFF
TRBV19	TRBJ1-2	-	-	TGTGCCAGTACCAGACAGAACCTTAACTATGGCTACACCTTC	CASTRQNLNYGYTF
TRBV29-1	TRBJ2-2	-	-	TGCAGCGTTGCATACGGGGGCCGAACCGGGGAGCTGTTTTTT	CSVAYGGRTGELFF
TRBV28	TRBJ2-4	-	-	TGTGCCAGCAGTTTAAAGAGGGGGGCCAAAAACATTCAGTACTTC	CASSLKRGAKNIQYF
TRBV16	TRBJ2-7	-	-	TGTGCCAGCAGCCGGCCGGGACGGGCCTACGAGCAGTACTTC	CASSRPGRAYEQYF
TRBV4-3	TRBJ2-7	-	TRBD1	TGCGCCAGCAGCCGAGACAGGGTGGTAGCGAACGAGCAGTACTTC	CASSRDRVVANEQYF
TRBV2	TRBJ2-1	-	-	TGTGCCAGCGCGGTAGATTATTACAATGAGCAGTTCTTC	CASAVDYYNEQFF
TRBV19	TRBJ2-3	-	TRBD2	TGTGCCAGTAGTATCGTGGGAGGGCGTACAGATACGCAGTATTTT	CASSIVGGRTDTQYF
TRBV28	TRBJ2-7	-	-	TGTGCCAGCATAGGATTACCCTACGAGCAGTACTTC	CASIGLPYEQYF
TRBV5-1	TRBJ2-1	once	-	TGCGCCAGCAGCTTGGGAGACAGGTACAATGAGCAGTTCTTC	CASSLGDRYNEQFF